This T cell receptor beta chain was identified during a study of T cells in Graves' hyperthyroidism and ophthalmopathy. This clonotype was observed many times. Germline V gene sequence: CDR1 MDHEN, CDR2 SYDVKM. The CDR3 sequence is 17 residues long. V was clipped by 7 bases and J by 4 bases; unmatched bases: 12. Regions amplified from RNA transcripts were the TCR beta CDR3 regions. An initial round of RT-PCR targeting the TCR CDR3 relied on the HTBI primer set. TCRdb passed the multiplex PCR reads through MiXCR, listing each CDR3 protein once. The sample shows fewer than 250,000 distinct CDR3 sequences, 17% of them seen only once.

Sequencing was done on a sample of blood. The source is a man aged 50 to 60 with Graves' hyperthyroidism. The J gene is TRBJ2-7, the V gene TRBV28, with TRBD2 matching over 14 bases. The CDR3 nucleotides read TGTGCCAGCAAGGGACTAGCGGGAGTTGATGATTGGTACGAGCAGTACTTC. Translating gives CASKGLAGVDDWYEQYF.